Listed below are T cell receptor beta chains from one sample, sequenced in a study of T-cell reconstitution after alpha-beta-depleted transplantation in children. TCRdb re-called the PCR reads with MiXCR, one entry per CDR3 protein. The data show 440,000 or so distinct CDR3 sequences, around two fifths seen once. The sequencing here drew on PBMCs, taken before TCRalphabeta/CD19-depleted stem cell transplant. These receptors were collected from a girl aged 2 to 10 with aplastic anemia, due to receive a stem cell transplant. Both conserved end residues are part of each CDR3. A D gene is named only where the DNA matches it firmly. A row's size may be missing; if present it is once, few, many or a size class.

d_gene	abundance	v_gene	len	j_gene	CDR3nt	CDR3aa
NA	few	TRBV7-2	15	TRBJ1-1	TGTGCCAGCAGCCCACCCAATGGGAGGGTCACTGAAGCTTTCTTT	CASSPPNGRVTEAFF
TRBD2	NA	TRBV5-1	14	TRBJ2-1	TGCGCCAGCAGCAATGGGACTAGCGGAACAAAGCAGTTCTTC	CASSNGTSGTKQFF
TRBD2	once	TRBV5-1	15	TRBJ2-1	TGCGCCAGCAGCTTTCGGGGAGCGGGAGATAATGAGCAGTTCTTC	CASSFRGAGDNEQFF
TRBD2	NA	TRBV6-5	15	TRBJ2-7	TGTGCCAGCAGTTACGAGTTTAGCGGGAGCTACGAGCAGTACTTC	CASSYEFSGSYEQYF
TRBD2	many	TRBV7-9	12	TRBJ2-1	TGTGCCAGCAGCCGACTAGCCGATGAGCAGTTCTTC	CASSRLADEQFF
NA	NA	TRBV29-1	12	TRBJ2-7	TGCAGCGTTGTCGCCGCCGACCACGAGCAGTACTTC	CSVVAADHEQYF
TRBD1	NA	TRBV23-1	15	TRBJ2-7	TGCGCCAGCAGTCAGCCCCCAGGGGGAGATTACGAGCAGTACTTC	CASSQPPGGDYEQYF
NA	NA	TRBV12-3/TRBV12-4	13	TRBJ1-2	TGTGCCAGCAGCGCCGACAGAAGGAGTGGCTACACCTTC	CASSADRRSGYTF
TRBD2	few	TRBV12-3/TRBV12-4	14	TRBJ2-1	TGTGCCAGCTCCCCAGCGGGAGTAAAAAATGAGCAGTTCTTC	CASSPAGVKNEQFF
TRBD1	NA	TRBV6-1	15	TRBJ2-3	TGTGCCAGCAGTACAGGGGGCTTTGGCACAGATACGCAGTATTTT	CASSTGGFGTDTQYF
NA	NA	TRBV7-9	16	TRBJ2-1	TGTGCCAGCAGCCTCACCAGGGTAGGGGTTTACAATGAGCAGTTCTTC	CASSLTRVGVYNEQFF
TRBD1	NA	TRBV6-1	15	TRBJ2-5	TGTGCCAGCACCAGACAGGGGGCGCGTTTGGAGACCCAGTACTTC	CASTRQGARLETQYF
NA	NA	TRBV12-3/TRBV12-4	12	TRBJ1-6	TGTGCCAGCAGCGGCGTGGGTTCACCCCTCCACTTT	CASSGVGSPLHF
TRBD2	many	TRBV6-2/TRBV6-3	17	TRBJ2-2	TGTGCCAGCAGTTACTCAGCCGGACTAGCGGGAATCGGGGAGCTGTTTTTT	CASSYSAGLAGIGELFF
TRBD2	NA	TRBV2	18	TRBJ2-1	TGTGCCACCTTCTCAGGGGCCTTGGGACTAGCGGGAGTGGATGAGCAGTTCTTC	CATFSGALGLAGVDEQFF
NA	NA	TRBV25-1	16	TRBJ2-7	TGTGCCAGCAGTGTTTTCTTCGGCAGGGGGGCCTACGAGCAGTACTTC	CASSVFFGRGAYEQYF
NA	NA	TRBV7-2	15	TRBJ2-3	TGTGCCAGCAGCTTACGGGGCGGTAGCACAGATACGCAGTATTTT	CASSLRGGSTDTQYF
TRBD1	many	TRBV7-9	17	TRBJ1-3	TGTGCCAGCAGCTCGACGGGGACAGGGCTTTCTGGAAACACCATATATTTT	CASSSTGTGLSGNTIYF
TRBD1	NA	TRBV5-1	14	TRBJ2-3	TGCGCCAGCAGCTTAGGGACAGGGCTGAATACGCAGTATTTT	CASSLGTGLNTQYF
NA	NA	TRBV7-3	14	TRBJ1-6	TGTGCCAGCAGCTTAGAGGGCGGTTATTCACCCCTCCACTTT	CASSLEGGYSPLHF
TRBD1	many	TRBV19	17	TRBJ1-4	TGTGCCAGTAGTATTCGAACGACAGGGAGAAGTAATGAAAAACTGTTTTTT	CASSIRTTGRSNEKLFF
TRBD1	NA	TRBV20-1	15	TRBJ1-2	TGCAGTGCTAGAGATGTGGACAGGGCCCTCTATGGCTACACCTTC	CSARDVDRALYGYTF
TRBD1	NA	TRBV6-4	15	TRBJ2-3	TGTGCCAGCAGTGACCGCGGGACAGGGGCAGATACGCAGTATTTT	CASSDRGTGADTQYF
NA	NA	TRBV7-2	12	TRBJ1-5	TGTGCCAGCAGCTTAATGGAGCAGCCCCAGCATTTT	CASSLMEQPQHF
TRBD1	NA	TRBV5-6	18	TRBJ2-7	TGTGCCAGCAGCTTGAATACCAATCGTTGGACAGGGATCTACGAGCAGTACTTC	CASSLNTNRWTGIYEQYF
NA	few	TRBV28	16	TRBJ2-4	TGTGCCAGCACCCCACCGCGCGGGCTAGCCAAAAACATTCAGTACTTC	CASTPPRGLAKNIQYF
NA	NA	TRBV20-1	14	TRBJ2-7	TGCAGTGCTCGAGCGCAGGGGAATTCCTACGAGCAGTACTTC	CSARAQGNSYEQYF
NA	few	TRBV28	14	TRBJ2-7	TGTGCCAGCAGTCGCGATGGCCTGAACTACGAGCAGTACTTC	CASSRDGLNYEQYF
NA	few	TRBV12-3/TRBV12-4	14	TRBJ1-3	TGTGCCAGCACCCTTGGGGTCTCTGGAAACACCATATATTTT	CASTLGVSGNTIYF
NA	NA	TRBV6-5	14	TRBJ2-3	TGTGCCAGCAGTTACACCAGAATCACAGATACGCAGTATTTT	CASSYTRITDTQYF
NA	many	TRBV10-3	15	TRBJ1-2	TGTGCCATCAGTAAAGAAACAGGGACCGGGTATCGCTACACCTTC	CAISKETGTGYRYTF
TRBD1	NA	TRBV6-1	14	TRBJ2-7	TGTGCCAGCACCACGGACAGGGGCTCCTACGAGCAGTACTTC	CASTTDRGSYEQYF
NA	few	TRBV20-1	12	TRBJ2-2	TGCAGTGCTGAACGTAACACCGGGGAGCTGTTTTTT	CSAERNTGELFF
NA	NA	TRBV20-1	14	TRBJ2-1	TGCAGTGCCATTGAGGGCGGAGTCTACAATGAGCAGTTCTTC	CSAIEGGVYNEQFF
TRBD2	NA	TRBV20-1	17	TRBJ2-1	TGCAGTGCTAGACGGCCCTGGGGGGGACTAGCGGACAATGAGCAGTTCTTC	CSARRPWGGLADNEQFF
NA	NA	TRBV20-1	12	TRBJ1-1	TGCAGTGCTGAGACACATGGCACTGAAGCTTTCTTT	CSAETHGTEAFF
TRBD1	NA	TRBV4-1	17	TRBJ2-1	TGCGCCAGCAGCCAAGGGCGGGGACAGGGTTTGTACAATGAGCAGTTCTTC	CASSQGRGQGLYNEQFF
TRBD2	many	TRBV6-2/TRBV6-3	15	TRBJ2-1	TGTGCCAGCAGTTCCCTAGCGGGATCCTACAATGAGCAGTTCTTC	CASSSLAGSYNEQFF
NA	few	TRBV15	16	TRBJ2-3	TGTGCCACCAGCAGAGATAGAGGGCAGACCACAGATACGCAGTATTTT	CATSRDRGQTTDTQYF
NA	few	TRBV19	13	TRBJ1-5	TGTGCCAGTAGTATTGGCAGGAATCAGCCCCAGCATTTT	CASSIGRNQPQHF
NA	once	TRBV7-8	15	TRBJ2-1	TGTGCCAGCAGCTTAGTACGCGGGATGGGGAATGAGCAGTTCTTC	CASSLVRGMGNEQFF
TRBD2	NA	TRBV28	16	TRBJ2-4	TGTGCCAGCAGACCCGACTGGGCGGGGGGCACAAACATTCAGTACTTC	CASRPDWAGGTNIQYF
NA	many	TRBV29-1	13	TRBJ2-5	TGCAGCACAAGCGGAAGCAACCAAGAGACCCAGTACTTC	CSTSGSNQETQYF
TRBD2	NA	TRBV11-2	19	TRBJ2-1	TGTGCCAGCAGCCCGGGACTAGCGGGAGCCGCGGCCCCCTACAATGAGCAGTTCTTC	CASSPGLAGAAAPYNEQFF
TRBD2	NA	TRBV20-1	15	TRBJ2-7	TGCAGTGCAATTAGTCCCATTAGCGGGGGGTACGAGCAGTACTTC	CSAISPISGGYEQYF